This entry lists 5 T cell receptor beta chains sequenced from one sample in a study of T cells in Graves' hyperthyroidism and ophthalmopathy. Amplification yielded TCR beta CDR3 regions, with RNA transcripts as the source. When the TCR CDR3 underwent first-round RT-PCR, the HTBI primer set was used. TCRdb used MiXCR to reprocess the multiplex PCR reads, holding one entry per CDR3 protein. The sample contains some 560,000 distinct CDR3 sequences, less than 15% of which appear only once. Material: blood. Source of these receptors: a woman between 40 and 55 years old with Graves' hyperthyroidism.

This clonotype occurred many times. V and J are TRBV12-3 or TRBV12-4 and TRBJ2-4; D is possibly TRBD1 or TRBD2 (7 bases each). The CDR3 length is 17 residues. Between the trimmed V and J ends, which lost 1 base and 0 bases, there was a span of 13 bases. Written as DNA, the CDR3 is TGTGCCAGCAGTTTAGAGGGGGCGGGAGTAGCCAAAAACATTCAGTACTTC. This encodes CASSLEGAGVAKNIQYF.

This clonotype was picked up a small number of times. The genes are TRBV18 and TRBJ2-6; TRBD1 aligns across 7 bases. The CDR3 spans 18 residues. Germline CDR1 and CDR2: KGHSH and LQKENI. Germline trimming cut 3 bases from V and 0 bases from J; bases unmatched to any gene: 8. DNA of the CDR3: TGTGCCAGCTCACCGGGGTCAGGGGGAAGCTCTGGGGCCAACGTCCTGACTTTC. Translated, it gives CASSPGSGGSSGANVLTF.

The V gene is TRBV2, the J gene TRBJ2-1; 10 nucleotides line up with TRBD2. CDR1 is SNHLY, CDR2 FYNNEI, per germline. This CDR3 contains 16 residues. Unmatched junction bases numbered 10, after V lost 6 bases and J lost 5 bases. The DNA of the CDR3 is TGTGCCAGCAGAAGGACTAGCGGAGTCGGAAACAATGAGCAGTTCTTC. Translated: CASRRTSGVGNNEQFF.

There are many counts of this clonotype. V is TRBV6-1 and J is TRBJ2-7, with 9 bases fitting TRBD1. The CDR3 extends over 14 amino acids. Germline V lookup: CDR1 MNHNS, CDR2 SASEGT. The J segment lost 7 bases and the V segment lost 6 bases, leaving 10 bases of the junction unmatched. CDR3 protein: CASRGTGTMGEQYF. The CDR3 bases are TGTGCCAGCAGGGGGACAGGGACGATGGGGGAGCAGTACTTC.

This clonotype was observed at least ten times. The genes are TRBV4-1 and TRBJ2-1; 7 bases are shared with TRBD2. The CDR3 loop spans 15 amino acids. J lost 7 bases, V lost 0 bases, and 6 bases had no gene match. Germline loops: CDR1 MGHRA, CDR2 YSYEKL. CDR3 sequence reads: CASSQEWGGSNEQFF. The CDR3 bases are TGCGCCAGCAGCCAAGAGTGGGGGGGGAGTAATGAGCAGTTCTTC.